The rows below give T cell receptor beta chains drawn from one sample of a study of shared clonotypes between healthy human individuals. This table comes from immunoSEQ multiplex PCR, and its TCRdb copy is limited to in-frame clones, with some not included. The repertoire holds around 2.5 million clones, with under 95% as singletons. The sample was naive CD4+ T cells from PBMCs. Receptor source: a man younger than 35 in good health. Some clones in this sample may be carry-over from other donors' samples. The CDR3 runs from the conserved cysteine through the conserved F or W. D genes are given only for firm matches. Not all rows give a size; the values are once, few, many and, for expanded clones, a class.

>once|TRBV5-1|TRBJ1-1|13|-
TGCGCCAGCACCTTGTCAGCGTACACTGAAGCTTTCTTT
CASTLSAYTEAFF
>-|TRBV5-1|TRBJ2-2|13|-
TGCGCCAGCAGCTTGGGGCTCACCGGGGAGCTGTTTTTT
CASSLGLTGELFF
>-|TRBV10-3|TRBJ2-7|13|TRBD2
TGTGCCAGCCTAGCGGGAGGCTCCTACGAGCAGTACTTC
CASLAGGSYEQYF
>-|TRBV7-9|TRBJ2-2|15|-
TGTGCCAGCAGCAGGGGGGCGGAGAACACCGGGGAGCTGTTTTTT
CASSRGAENTGELFF
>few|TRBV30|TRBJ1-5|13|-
TGTGCCTGGAGTGTCGGGCAAGGCCAGCCCCAGCATTTT
CAWSVGQGQPQHF
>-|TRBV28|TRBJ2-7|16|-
TGTGCCAGCAGCCGACCTTGGGGACTTGCCTCCTACGAGCAGTACTTC
CASSRPWGLASYEQYF
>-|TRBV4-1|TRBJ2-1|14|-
TGCGCCAGCAGCCAACCCCAAGGGTACAATGAGCAGTTCTTC
CASSQPQGYNEQFF
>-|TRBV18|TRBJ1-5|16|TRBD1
TGTGCCAGCTCACCCGGGGGAGGGGGCGCAAATCAGCCCCAGCATTTT
CASSPGGGGANQPQHF
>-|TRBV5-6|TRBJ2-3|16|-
TGTGCCAGCAGCTTGTTTGTGGCCAGGGGCACAGATACGCAGTATTTT
CASSLFVARGTDTQYF
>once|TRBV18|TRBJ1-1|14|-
TGTGCCAGCTCATTTGAGACAGTGAACACTGAAGCTTTCTTT
CASSFETVNTEAFF
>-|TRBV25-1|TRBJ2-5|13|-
TGTGCCAGCAGTCCGACCGCCTCAGAGACCCAGTACTTC
CASSPTASETQYF
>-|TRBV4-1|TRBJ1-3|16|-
TGCGCCAGCAGCCAAGTGGGGGGGACCGGCCGAAACACCATATATTTT
CASSQVGGTGRNTIYF
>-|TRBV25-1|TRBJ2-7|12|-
TGTGCCAGCAGTGAGCCTCACTACGAGCAGTACTTC
CASSEPHYEQYF
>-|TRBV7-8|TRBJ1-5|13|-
TGTGCCAGCAGCTTAGGTCTAGATCAGCCCCAGCATTTT
CASSLGLDQPQHF
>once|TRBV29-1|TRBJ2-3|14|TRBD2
TGCAGCGTTGTGGGGCGGGAGCGGACAGATACGCAGTATTTT
CSVVGRERTDTQYF